These T cell receptor beta chains were read from a single sample in a study of T cell responses to AZD1222 COVID-19 vaccine. Clones were sequenced by immunoSEQ multiplex PCR, and TCRdb holds only the in-frame ones, with some missing. The table has over 150,000 clones, roughly nine tenths seen once. Sequences were derived from peripheral blood, sampled on day 0 of MenACWY control vaccination. The receptors here all came from an adult in good health. The CDR3 runs from the conserved cysteine through the conserved F or W. D genes are given only for firm matches. Size is omitted from some rows. Given values are once, few, many or a class for expanded clones.

TRBJ1-1	.	TRBV10-3	.	TGTGCCATCAGTGAGCAGGGAGGGGCTTTCTTT	CAISEQGGAFF
TRBJ1-6	.	TRBV4-3	.	TGCGCCAGCAGCCAAACCCCTGGGGATGGATGGGGGGATTCACCCCTCCACTTT	CASSQTPGDGWGDSPLHF
TRBJ1-4	TRBD1	TRBV28	.	TGTGCCAGCAGTTTATGGAATCTGTTATCCGGGACAGGGGGATTTGAACTGTTTTTT	CASSLWNLLSGTGGFELFF
TRBJ1-1	.	TRBV3-1/TRBV3-2	.	TGTGCCAGCAGCCAAGTTGGCAGGGCCTCTGAAGCTTTCTTT	CASSQVGRASEAFF
TRBJ2-7	.	TRBV11-2	.	TGTGCCAGCAGCGCTCCCGGAGGGCCTTACGAGCAGTACTTC	CASSAPGGPYEQYF
TRBJ1-6	TRBD1	TRBV5-1	.	TGCGCCAGCAGCCCTCGGGGACAGCCAAATTCACCCCTCCACTTT	CASSPRGQPNSPLHF
TRBJ1-6	.	TRBV28	.	TGTGCCAGCAGTTTTTCCAAAACGAGGGACTCCTATAATTCACCCCTCCACTTT	CASSFSKTRDSYNSPLHF
TRBJ2-1	TRBD2	TRBV5-1	.	TGCGCCAGCAGCCCCCGGGTAGCGGGCAATGAGCAGTTCTTC	CASSPRVAGNEQFF
TRBJ2-2	TRBD2	TRBV7-9	.	TGTGCCAGCAGCTCACTAGCGGGGGACAACACCGGGGAGCTGTTTTTT	CASSSLAGDNTGELFF
TRBJ1-1	.	TRBV30	few	TGTGCCTGGGCGAGGACTGAAGCTTTCTTT	CAWARTEAFF
TRBJ1-3	TRBD1	TRBV5-6	once	TGTGCCAGCAGCTCCGGGACAGGGGAATCCGGAAACACCATATATTTT	CASSSGTGESGNTIYF
TRBJ2-7	TRBD1	TRBV4-1	.	TGCGCCAGCAGCCAAGATCCGGAAAGGGGGCACTACGAGCAGTACTTC	CASSQDPERGHYEQYF
TRBJ2-2	TRBD1	TRBV5-1	.	TGCGCCAGCAGCTCTCCCCCCGGGACAGGCCCAAACACCGGGGAGCTGTTTTTT	CASSSPPGTGPNTGELFF
TRBJ1-5	.	TRBV24-1	.	TGTGCCACCAGTGATTTCATTTCCTGTTCAGCAAATCAGCCCCAGCATTTT	CATSDFISCSANQPQHF
TRBJ2-1	.	TRBV7-9	once	TGTGCCAGCAGCTTACCACACTCCTACAATGAGCAGTTCTTC	CASSLPHSYNEQFF
TRBJ2-5	.	TRBV5-4	.	TGTGCCAGCAGTGCACGGGCGGGCCGGGGGGAGACCCAGTACTTC	CASSARAGRGETQYF
TRBJ1-1	TRBD1	TRBV29-1	.	TGCAGCGTATCGGGACAGGCAAACACTGAAGCTTTCTTT	CSVSGQANTEAFF
TRBJ1-2	.	TRBV5-1	few	TGCGCCACCGCGGACAGTTCAGTTGGCTACACCTTC	CATADSSVGYTF
TRBJ2-5	.	TRBV5-1	.	TGCGCCAGCAGCTTGGCCTTGGGGGACCAGGGGACCCAGTACTTC	CASSLALGDQGTQYF
TRBJ1-2	TRBD1	TRBV19	.	TGTGCCAGTAGTCCCGGCTCGACAGGGGGCTATGGCTACACCTTC	CASSPGSTGGYGYTF
TRBJ1-1	.	TRBV29-1	.	TGCAGCGTTGATTACCCGGGACATAGGAGCACTGAAGCTTTCTTT	CSVDYPGHRSTEAFF
TRBJ1-1	.	TRBV7-8	.	TGTGCCAGCAGCTTAGAGGGACTGTACACTGAAGCTTTCTTT	CASSLEGLYTEAFF
TRBJ1-2	.	TRBV4-1	.	TGCGCCAGCAGCCAAGGAGGGGGTCGGTATGGCTACACCTTC	CASSQGGGRYGYTF
TRBJ1-2	.	TRBV7-9	.	TGTGCCAGCAGCAGCCGGGTCTTCTATGGCTACACCTTC	CASSSRVFYGYTF
TRBJ2-2	TRBD2	TRBV4-1	.	TGCGCCAGCAGCCAAGGAACAAGGCTAGCGGGAGTCGGGGAGCTGTTTTTT	CASSQGTRLAGVGELFF
TRBJ1-2	.	TRBV28	.	TGTGCCAGCAGTTTCCCAGGGGATAACTATGGCTACACCTTC	CASSFPGDNYGYTF
TRBJ2-7	TRBD2	TRBV30	few	TGTGCCTCCACTAGCGGGAGGGCCGTAATAGACGAGCAGTACTTC	CASTSGRAVIDEQYF
TRBJ1-1	TRBD1	TRBV18	once	TGTGCCAGCTCACCAGGGCCAGGGGGCGGGGTGAACACTGAAGCTTTCTTT	CASSPGPGGGVNTEAFF
TRBJ2-7	TRBD1	TRBV2	.	TGTGCCAGCAGGGGGGACAGGGGTTACGAGCAGTACTTC	CASRGDRGYEQYF
TRBJ1-6	.	TRBV5-5	.	TGTGCCAGCAGCTTACGATTAAATAATTCACCCCTCCACTTT	CASSLRLNNSPLHF
TRBJ1-2	.	TRBV7-9	.	TGTGCCAGCAGCTTAGCAGGGAAAAGCTATGGCTACACCTTC	CASSLAGKSYGYTF
TRBJ2-5	.	TRBV5-1	.	TGCGCCAGCAGCTTGGGACCTATCCAAGAGACCCAGTACTTC	CASSLGPIQETQYF
TRBJ1-5	.	TRBV24-1	.	TGTGCCACCAGTGTTGGAGGGGGGCAGCCCCAGCATTTT	CATSVGGGQPQHF
TRBJ2-2	.	TRBV7-8	.	TGTGCCAGCAGCGACCGGACGAACACCGGGGAGCTGTTTTTT	CASSDRTNTGELFF
TRBJ2-3	.	TRBV7-9	.	TGTGCCAGCAGCTTATCTCCGCGCGGGCCTCGAACCCCCGATACGCAGTATTTT	CASSLSPRGPRTPDTQYF
TRBJ2-3	.	TRBV10-3	few	TGTGCCATCAGTGAGTCTGCGCTCACAGATACGCAGTATTTT	CAISESALTDTQYF
TRBJ2-5	.	TRBV5-1	.	TGCGCCAGCAGCTTGGGTTCCAGGGCCGACCAAGAGACCCAGTACTTC	CASSLGSRADQETQYF
TRBJ2-1	TRBD2	TRBV5-6	.	TGTGCCAGCAGCTTGGAGCGCGGGGGGGATTACAATGAGCAGTTCTTC	CASSLERGGDYNEQFF
TRBJ1-6	.	TRBV28	.	TGTGCCAGCAGAGAAAACCCGGACGCGGCCCTCCACTTT	CASRENPDAALHF
TRBJ2-3	TRBD2	TRBV5-6	few	TGTGCCAGCAGCTTTACTAGCGGAGTCACAGATACGCAGTATTTT	CASSFTSGVTDTQYF
TRBJ2-5	.	TRBV19	.	TGTGCCAGTAGTGGGGTCCTCCTACCGGGGACCCAGTACTTC	CASSGVLLPGTQYF
TRBJ2-1	TRBD2	TRBV7-7	.	TGTGCTAGCAGCCCGCGGGGGAGCTCCTACAATGAGCAGTTCTTC	CASSPRGSSYNEQFF
TRBJ2-1	TRBD2	TRBV19	.	TGTGCCAGTAGTATTACTTCTCTAGCGGTCGGAGCCTACAATGAGCAGTTCTTC	CASSITSLAVGAYNEQFF
TRBJ1-3	.	TRBV5-1	.	TGCGCCAGCAGCTTGATGCCCAGGGTGGCTGGAAACACCATATATTTT	CASSLMPRVAGNTIYF
TRBJ2-7	.	TRBV6-2/TRBV6-3	.	TGTGCCAGCAGTTACTCGTTGACCTACGAGCAGTACTTC	CASSYSLTYEQYF
TRBJ2-2	.	TRBV4-2	.	TGTGCCAGCAGCCAAGATCAAACGGGAGTGTACACCGGGGAGCTGTTTTTT	CASSQDQTGVYTGELFF
TRBJ2-1	TRBD2	TRBV10-3	.	TGTGCCATCAGTGAGTCAAAGGCTAGCGGGGACAACAATGAGCAGTTCTTC	CAISESKASGDNNEQFF
TRBJ2-7	TRBD1	TRBV25-1	.	TGTGCCAGCAGTGTCACGGGACAGGGAGACTACGAGCAGTACTTC	CASSVTGQGDYEQYF
TRBJ2-2	.	TRBV11-3	once	TGTGCCAGCAGCTTAGATGGGTTGGGGCAGCCGAACACCGGGGAGCTGTTTTTT	CASSLDGLGQPNTGELFF
TRBJ2-7	.	TRBV3-1/TRBV3-2	.	TGTGCCAGCAGCCAACACAGGCTACGGCCCGGGGAGCAGTACTTC	CASSQHRLRPGEQYF
TRBJ1-5	.	TRBV6-1	.	TGTGCCAGCACTACGAACGGGCGAGATCAGCCCCAGCATTTT	CASTTNGRDQPQHF
TRBJ2-7	.	TRBV7-9	.	TGTGCCAGCAGCTTAGAAAACACCTACGAGCAGTACTTC	CASSLENTYEQYF
TRBJ1-4	.	TRBV24-1	.	TGTGCCACCAGTGATTCGTCACAGGGCGGGGAAAAACTGTTTTTT	CATSDSSQGGEKLFF